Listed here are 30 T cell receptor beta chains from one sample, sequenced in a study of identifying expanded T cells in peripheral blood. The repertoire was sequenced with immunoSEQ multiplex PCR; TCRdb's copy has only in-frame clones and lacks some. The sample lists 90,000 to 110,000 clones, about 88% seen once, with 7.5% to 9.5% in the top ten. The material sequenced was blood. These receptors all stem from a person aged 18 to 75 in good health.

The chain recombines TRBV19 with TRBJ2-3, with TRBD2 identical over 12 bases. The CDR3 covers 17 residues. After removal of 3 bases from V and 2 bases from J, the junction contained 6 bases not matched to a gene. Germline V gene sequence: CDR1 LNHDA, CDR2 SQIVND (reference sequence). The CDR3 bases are TGTGCCAGTAGTATGTCCCTAGCGGGGGGGGCCACAGATACGCAGTATTTT. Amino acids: CASSMSLAGGATDTQYF.

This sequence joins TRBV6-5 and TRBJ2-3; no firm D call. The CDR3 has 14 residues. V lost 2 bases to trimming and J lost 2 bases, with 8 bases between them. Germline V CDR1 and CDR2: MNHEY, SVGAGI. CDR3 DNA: TGTGCCAGCAGTTACGTTACTACCACAGATACGCAGTATTTT. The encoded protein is CASSYVTTTDTQYF.

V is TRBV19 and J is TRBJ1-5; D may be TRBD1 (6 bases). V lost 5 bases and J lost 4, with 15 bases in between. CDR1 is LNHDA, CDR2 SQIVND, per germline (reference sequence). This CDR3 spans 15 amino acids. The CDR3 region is CASSLQGVRNQPQHF. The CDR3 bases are TGTGCCAGTAGTCTACAGGGAGTACGTAATCAGCCCCAGCATTTT.

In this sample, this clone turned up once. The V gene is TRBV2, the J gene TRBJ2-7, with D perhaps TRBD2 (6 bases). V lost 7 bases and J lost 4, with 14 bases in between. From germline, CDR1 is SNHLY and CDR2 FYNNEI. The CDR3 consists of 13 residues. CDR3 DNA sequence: TGTGCCAGCATTATTCGGGGGAGTTACGAGCAGTACTTC. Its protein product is CASIIRGSYEQYF.

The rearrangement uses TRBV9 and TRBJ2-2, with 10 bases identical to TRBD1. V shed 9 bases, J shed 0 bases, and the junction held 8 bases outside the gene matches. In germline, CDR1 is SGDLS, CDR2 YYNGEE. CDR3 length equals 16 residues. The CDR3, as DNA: TGTGCCACCGGTTGGGGACAGGGGACGAACACCGGGGAGCTGTTTTTT. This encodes CATGWGQGTNTGELFF.

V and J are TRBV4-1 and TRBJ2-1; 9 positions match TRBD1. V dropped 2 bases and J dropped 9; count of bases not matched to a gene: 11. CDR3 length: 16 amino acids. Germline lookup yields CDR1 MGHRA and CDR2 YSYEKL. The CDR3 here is CASSQPILGQGGEQFF. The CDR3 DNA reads TGCGCCAGCAGCCAACCAATTCTGGGACAGGGTGGTGAGCAGTTCTTC.

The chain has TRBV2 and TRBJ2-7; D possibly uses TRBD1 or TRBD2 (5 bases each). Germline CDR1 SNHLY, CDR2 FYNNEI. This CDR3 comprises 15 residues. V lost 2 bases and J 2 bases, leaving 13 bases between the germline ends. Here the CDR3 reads CASSENTGAAYEQYF. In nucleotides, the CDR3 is TGTGCCAGCAGTGAAAACACCGGGGCGGCCTACGAGCAGTACTTC.

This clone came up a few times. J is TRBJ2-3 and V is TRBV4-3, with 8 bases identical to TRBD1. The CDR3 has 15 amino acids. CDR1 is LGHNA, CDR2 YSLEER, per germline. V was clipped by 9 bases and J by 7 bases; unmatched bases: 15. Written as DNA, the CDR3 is TGCGCCAGTAGCAAGGGGAGGACAGGGACATATACGCAGTATTTT. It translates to CASSKGRTGTYTQYF.

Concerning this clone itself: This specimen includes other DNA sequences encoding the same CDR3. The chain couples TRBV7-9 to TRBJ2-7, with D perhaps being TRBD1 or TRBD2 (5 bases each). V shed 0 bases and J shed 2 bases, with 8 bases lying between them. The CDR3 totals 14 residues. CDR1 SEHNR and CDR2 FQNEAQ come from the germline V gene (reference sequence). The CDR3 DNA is TGTGCCAGCAGCTTAGCAGGGACCACCTACGAGCAGTACTTC. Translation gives CASSLAGTTYEQYF.

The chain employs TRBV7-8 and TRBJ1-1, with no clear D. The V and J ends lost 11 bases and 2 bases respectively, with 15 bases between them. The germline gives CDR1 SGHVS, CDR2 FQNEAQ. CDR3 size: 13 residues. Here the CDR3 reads CAAQRGVNTEAFF. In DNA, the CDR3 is TGTGCCGCGCAGCGTGGGGTTAACACTGAAGCTTTCTTT.

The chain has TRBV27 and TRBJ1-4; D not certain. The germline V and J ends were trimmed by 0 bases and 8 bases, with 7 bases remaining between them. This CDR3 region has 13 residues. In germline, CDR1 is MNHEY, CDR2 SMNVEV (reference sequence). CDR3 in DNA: TGTGCCAGCAGTTTATCACCGTGGGAAAAACTGTTTTTT. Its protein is CASSLSPWEKLFF.

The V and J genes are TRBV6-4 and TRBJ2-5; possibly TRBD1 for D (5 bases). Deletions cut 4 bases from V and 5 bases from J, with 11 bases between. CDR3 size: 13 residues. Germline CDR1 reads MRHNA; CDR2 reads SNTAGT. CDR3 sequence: CASSAGIRETQYF. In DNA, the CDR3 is TGTGCCAGCAGTGCAGGGATTAGGGAGACCCAGTACTTC.

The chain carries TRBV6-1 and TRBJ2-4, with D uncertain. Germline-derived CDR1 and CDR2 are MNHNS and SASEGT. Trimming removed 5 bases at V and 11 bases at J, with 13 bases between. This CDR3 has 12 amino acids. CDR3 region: CASSPQSSLQYF. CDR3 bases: TGTGCCAGCAGTCCCCAGTCTAGTCTTCAGTACTTC.

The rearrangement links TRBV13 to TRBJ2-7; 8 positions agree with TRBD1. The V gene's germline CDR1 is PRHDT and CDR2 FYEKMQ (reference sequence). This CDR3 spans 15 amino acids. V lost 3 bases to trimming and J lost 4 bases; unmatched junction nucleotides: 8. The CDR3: CASSFGQGSRYEQYF. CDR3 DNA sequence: TGTGCCAGCAGCTTCGGACAGGGTAGTAGGTACGAGCAGTACTTC.

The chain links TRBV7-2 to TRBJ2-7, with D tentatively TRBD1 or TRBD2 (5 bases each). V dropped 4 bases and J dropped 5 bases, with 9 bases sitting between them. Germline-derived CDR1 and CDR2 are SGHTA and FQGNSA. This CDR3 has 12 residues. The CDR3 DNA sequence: TGTGCCAGCAGCTCCTTGGGGGACGAGCAGTACTTC. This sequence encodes CASSSLGDEQYF.

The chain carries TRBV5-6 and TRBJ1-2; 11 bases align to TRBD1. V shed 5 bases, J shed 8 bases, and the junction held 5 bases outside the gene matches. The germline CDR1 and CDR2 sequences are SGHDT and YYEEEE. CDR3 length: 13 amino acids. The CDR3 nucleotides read TGTGCCAGCAGTCCCGGGACAGGGGGAGGCTACACCTTC. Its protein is CASSPGTGGGYTF.

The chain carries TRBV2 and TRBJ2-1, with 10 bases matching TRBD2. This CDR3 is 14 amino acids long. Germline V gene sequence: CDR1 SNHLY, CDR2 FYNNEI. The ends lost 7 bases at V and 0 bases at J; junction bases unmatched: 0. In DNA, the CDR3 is TGTGCCAGCACTAGCGGGGGCTCCTACAATGAGCAGTTCTTC. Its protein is CASTSGGSYNEQFF. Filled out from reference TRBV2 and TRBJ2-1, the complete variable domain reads EPEVTQTPSHQVTQMGQEVILRCVPISNHLYFYWYRQILGQKVEFLVSFYNNEISEKSEIFDDQFSVERPDGSNFTLKIRSTKLEDSAMYFCASTSGGSYNEQFFGPGTRLTVL.

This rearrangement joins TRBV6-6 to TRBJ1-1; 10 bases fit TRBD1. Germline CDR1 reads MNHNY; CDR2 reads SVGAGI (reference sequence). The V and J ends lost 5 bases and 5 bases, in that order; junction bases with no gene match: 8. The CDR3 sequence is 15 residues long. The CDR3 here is CASSRAGTGVTEAFF. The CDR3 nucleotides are TGTGCCAGCAGTCGAGCCGGGACAGGGGTAACTGAAGCTTTCTTT.

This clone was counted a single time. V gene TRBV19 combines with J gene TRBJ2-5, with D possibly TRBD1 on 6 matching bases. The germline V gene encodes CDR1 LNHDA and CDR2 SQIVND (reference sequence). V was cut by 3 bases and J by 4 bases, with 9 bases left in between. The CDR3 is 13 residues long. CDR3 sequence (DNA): TGTGCCAGTAGTATGGACAGAGGAGAGACCCAGTACTTC. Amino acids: CASSMDRGETQYF.

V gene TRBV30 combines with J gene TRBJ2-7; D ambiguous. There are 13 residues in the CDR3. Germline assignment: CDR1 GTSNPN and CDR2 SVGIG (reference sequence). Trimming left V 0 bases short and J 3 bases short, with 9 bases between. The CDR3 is CAWSVVLLYEQYF. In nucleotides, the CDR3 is TGTGCCTGGAGTGTCGTCCTTCTCTACGAGCAGTACTTC.

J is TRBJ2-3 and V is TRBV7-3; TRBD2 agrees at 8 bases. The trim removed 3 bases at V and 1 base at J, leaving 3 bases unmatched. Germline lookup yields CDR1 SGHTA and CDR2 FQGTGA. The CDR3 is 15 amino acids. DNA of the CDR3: TGTGCCAGCAGCTTTAGCGGGGCTGGCACAGATACGCAGTATTTT. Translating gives CASSFSGAGTDTQYF. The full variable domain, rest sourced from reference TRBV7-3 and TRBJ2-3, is GAGVSQTPSNKVTEKGKYVELRCDPISGHTALYWYRQSLGQGPEFLIYFQGTGAADDSGLPNDRFFAVRPEGSVSTLKIQRTERGDSAVYLCASSFSGAGTDTQYFGPGTRLTVL.

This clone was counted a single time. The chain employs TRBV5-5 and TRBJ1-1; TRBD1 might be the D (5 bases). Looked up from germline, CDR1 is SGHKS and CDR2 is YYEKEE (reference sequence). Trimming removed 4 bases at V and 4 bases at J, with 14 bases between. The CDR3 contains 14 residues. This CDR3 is CASSPRGVTTEAFF. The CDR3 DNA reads TGTGCCAGCAGCCCCCGGGGGGTGACCACTGAAGCTTTCTTT.

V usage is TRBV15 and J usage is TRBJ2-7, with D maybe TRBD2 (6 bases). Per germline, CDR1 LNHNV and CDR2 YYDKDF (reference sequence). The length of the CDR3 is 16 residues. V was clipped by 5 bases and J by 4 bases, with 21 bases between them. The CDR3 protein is CATSSRRDLGEYEQYF. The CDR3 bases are TGTGCCACCAGCTCCCGGCGGGACCTGGGAGAGTACGAGCAGTACTTC.

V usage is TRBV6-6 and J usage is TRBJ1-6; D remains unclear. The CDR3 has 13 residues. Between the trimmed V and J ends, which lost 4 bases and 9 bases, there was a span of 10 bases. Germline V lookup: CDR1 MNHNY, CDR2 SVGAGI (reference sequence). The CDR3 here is CASSSQASSPLHF. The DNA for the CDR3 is TGTGCCAGCAGTTCCCAGGCCAGTTCACCCCTCCACTTT.

The CDR3: CATSSGGGTGELFF. As DNA, the CDR3 is TGTGCCACCAGCAGCGGCGGGGGAACCGGGGAGCTGTTTTTT. This chain links TRBV19 with TRBJ2-2, with 7 bases that match TRBD2. Trimming cost V 10 bases and J 5 bases; bases outside gene matches: 10. The CDR3 spans 14 residues. Germline V lookup: CDR1 LNHDA, CDR2 SQIVND (reference sequence).

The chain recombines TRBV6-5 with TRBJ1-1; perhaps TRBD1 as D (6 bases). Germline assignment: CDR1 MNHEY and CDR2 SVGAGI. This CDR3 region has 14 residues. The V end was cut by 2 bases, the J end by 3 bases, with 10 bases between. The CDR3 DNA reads TGTGCCAGCAGTTACAAAGGGGGGTACACTGAAGCTTTCTTT. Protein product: CASSYKGGYTEAFF.

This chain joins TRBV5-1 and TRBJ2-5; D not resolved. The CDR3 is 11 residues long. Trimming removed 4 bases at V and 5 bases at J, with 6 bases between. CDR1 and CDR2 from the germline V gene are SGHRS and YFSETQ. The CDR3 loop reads CASSQVETQYF. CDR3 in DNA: TGCGCCAGCAGCCAGGTCGAGACCCAGTACTTC.

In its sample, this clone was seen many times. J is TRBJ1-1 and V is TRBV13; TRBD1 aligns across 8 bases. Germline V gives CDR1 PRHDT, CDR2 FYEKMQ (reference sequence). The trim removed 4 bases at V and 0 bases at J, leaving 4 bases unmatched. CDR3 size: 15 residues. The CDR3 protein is CASSSRQGLNTEAFF. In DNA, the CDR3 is TGTGCCAGCAGCTCAAGACAGGGGTTGAACACTGAAGCTTTCTTT.

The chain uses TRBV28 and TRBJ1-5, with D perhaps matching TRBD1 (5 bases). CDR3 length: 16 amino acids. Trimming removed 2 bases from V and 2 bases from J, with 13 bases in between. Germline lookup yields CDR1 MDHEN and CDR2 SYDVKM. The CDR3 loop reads CASSLRAGRGNQPQHF. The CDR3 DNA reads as TGTGCCAGCAGTTTACGGGCAGGGAGGGGCAATCAGCCCCAGCATTTT.

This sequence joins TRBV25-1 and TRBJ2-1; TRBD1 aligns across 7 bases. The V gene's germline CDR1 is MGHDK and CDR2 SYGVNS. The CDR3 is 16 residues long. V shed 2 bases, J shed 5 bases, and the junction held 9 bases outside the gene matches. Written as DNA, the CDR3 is TGTGCCAGCAGTGAAATCGACAGGGAATTACACAATGAGCAGTTCTTC. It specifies CASSEIDRELHNEQFF.